These T cell receptor beta chains were read from a single sample in a study of T cell clones after liver transplantation. Clones were sequenced by immunoSEQ multiplex PCR, and TCRdb holds only the in-frame ones, with some missing. In the table there are some 110,000 clones, approximately 78% of which are singletons. The source was CD4+ T cells from blood, collected before liver transplant. The receptor set was obtained from a human donor who received a liver transplant. Each CDR3 is given with its conserved first and last residue. The D gene is left open where the match is weak. The size field is filled for only some rows; it gives once, few, many or a size class.

cdr3_aa: CASSFPRDRGGYEQYF
cdr3_nt: TGTGCCAGCAGCTTCCCACGGGACAGGGGGGGATACGAGCAGTACTTC
d_call: TRBD1
v_call: TRBV11-2
j_call: TRBJ2-7
clone_size: .

cdr3_aa: CASSRTGGGETQYF
cdr3_nt: TGTGCCAGCAGTCGAACAGGGGGCGGAGAGACCCAGTACTTC
d_call: TRBD1
v_call: TRBV27
j_call: TRBJ2-5
clone_size: few

cdr3_aa: CATSRVGNSKYNSPLHF
cdr3_nt: TGTGCCACCAGCAGAGTTGGGAATTCGAAGTATAATTCACCCCTCCACTTT
d_call: .
v_call: TRBV15
j_call: TRBJ1-6
clone_size: .

cdr3_aa: CASGEASDIGMYEQYF
cdr3_nt: TGTGCCAGCGGTGAGGCTAGTGATATTGGAATGTACGAGCAGTACTTC
d_call: .
v_call: TRBV28
j_call: TRBJ2-7
clone_size: .

cdr3_aa: CASTQVTGELFF
cdr3_nt: TGTGCCAGCACTCAGGTCACCGGGGAGCTGTTTTTT
d_call: .
v_call: TRBV21-1
j_call: TRBJ2-2
clone_size: .

cdr3_aa: CASKAGGGSNQPQHF
cdr3_nt: TGTGCCAGCAAGGCGGGGGGAGGCAGCAATCAGCCCCAGCATTTT
d_call: .
v_call: TRBV2
j_call: TRBJ1-5
clone_size: .

cdr3_aa: CASSQSPGAYGYTF
cdr3_nt: TGTGCCAGCTCACAATCCCCAGGGGCCTATGGCTACACCTTC
d_call: .
v_call: TRBV18
j_call: TRBJ1-2
clone_size: .

cdr3_aa: CASSSKGRDYEQYF
cdr3_nt: TGTGCCAGCAGCTCCAAGGGCAGGGACTACGAGCAGTACTTC
d_call: .
v_call: TRBV11-1
j_call: TRBJ2-7
clone_size: .

cdr3_aa: CASSLTVGREKLFF
cdr3_nt: TGTGCCAGCAGCTTGACGGTGGGGCGGGAAAAACTGTTTTTT
d_call: .
v_call: TRBV7-9
j_call: TRBJ1-4
clone_size: once

cdr3_aa: CASSSQVSYNEQFF
cdr3_nt: TGCGCCAGCAGCTCGCAGGTTTCCTACAATGAGCAGTTCTTC
d_call: .
v_call: TRBV5-1
j_call: TRBJ2-1
clone_size: .

cdr3_aa: CASSQDSPGNYGYTF
cdr3_nt: TGCGCCAGCAGCCAAGACTCCCCGGGTAACTATGGCTACACCTTC
d_call: .
v_call: TRBV4-3
j_call: TRBJ1-2
clone_size: .

cdr3_aa: CASSYSIVSSYGYTF
cdr3_nt: TGTGCCAGCAGTTACTCGATCGTCAGCTCTTATGGCTACACCTTC
d_call: .
v_call: TRBV6-5
j_call: TRBJ1-2
clone_size: .

cdr3_aa: CASSLVGGSPEQYF
cdr3_nt: TGTGCCAGCAGCTTAGTCGGGGGGTCCCCCGAGCAGTACTTC
d_call: TRBD2
v_call: TRBV7-2
j_call: TRBJ2-7
clone_size: .

cdr3_aa: CASSKGQGTTNEKLFF
cdr3_nt: TGTGCCAGCAGCAAGGGACAGGGGACAACTAATGAAAAACTGTTTTTT
d_call: TRBD1
v_call: TRBV11-1
j_call: TRBJ1-4
clone_size: .

cdr3_aa: CASSPSQGNGGYTF
cdr3_nt: TGTGCCAGCAGCCCCTCGCAGGGGAACGGTGGCTACACCTTC
d_call: .
v_call: TRBV11-1
j_call: TRBJ1-2
clone_size: .

cdr3_aa: CASSLVKDTEAFF
cdr3_nt: TGCGCCAGCAGCTTGGTTAAGGATACTGAAGCTTTCTTT
d_call: .
v_call: TRBV5-1
j_call: TRBJ1-1
clone_size: few

cdr3_aa: CASSQRRGRETQYF
cdr3_nt: TGTGCCAGCAGCCAGCGCAGGGGCCGGGAGACCCAGTACTTC
d_call: .
v_call: TRBV5-4
j_call: TRBJ2-5
clone_size: once

cdr3_aa: CASSLGGPAGETQYF
cdr3_nt: TGCGCCAGCAGCTTGGGCGGCCCGGCAGGAGAGACCCAGTACTTC
d_call: .
v_call: TRBV5-1
j_call: TRBJ2-5
clone_size: .

cdr3_aa: CASSLGGQFGVSF
cdr3_nt: TGTGCCAGCAGCTTAGGGGGACAGTTTGGGGTCTCCTTC
d_call: TRBD1
v_call: TRBV11-2
j_call: TRBJ1-2
clone_size: once

cdr3_aa: CASSLAVQGTDTQYF
cdr3_nt: TGCGCCAGCAGCTTGGCGGTTCAGGGGACAGATACGCAGTATTTT
d_call: .
v_call: TRBV5-1
j_call: TRBJ2-3
clone_size: .

cdr3_aa: CASRTPTSGGYEQYF
cdr3_nt: TGTGCCAGCAGAACCCCCACTAGCGGGGGCTACGAGCAGTACTTC
d_call: TRBD2
v_call: TRBV6-5
j_call: TRBJ2-7
clone_size: once

cdr3_aa: CASSPILAGRYEQYF
cdr3_nt: TGTGCCAGCAGTCCTATCTTAGCGGGGCGCTACGAGCAGTACTTC
d_call: TRBD2
v_call: TRBV7-2
j_call: TRBJ2-7
clone_size: .

cdr3_aa: CASSLVGGSAEAFF
cdr3_nt: TGTGCCAGCAGCTTAGTAGGGGGAAGCGCTGAAGCTTTCTTT
d_call: .
v_call: TRBV7-6
j_call: TRBJ1-1
clone_size: .

cdr3_aa: CASRQGGTGELFF
cdr3_nt: TGCGCCAGCAGACAGGGGGGCACCGGGGAGCTGTTTTTT
d_call: TRBD1
v_call: TRBV5-1
j_call: TRBJ2-2
clone_size: .

cdr3_aa: CASSRGTGRYEQYF
cdr3_nt: TGTGCCAGCAGCAGGGGGACAGGGCGCTACGAGCAGTACTTC
d_call: TRBD1
v_call: TRBV11-2
j_call: TRBJ2-7
clone_size: .

cdr3_aa: CASSLRGRGTSRLSYEQFF
cdr3_nt: TGTGCCAGCAGCTTAAGAGGGCGAGGGACGTCAAGACTGTCCTATGAGCAGTTCTTC
d_call: .
v_call: TRBV7-6
j_call: TRBJ2-1
clone_size: .

cdr3_aa: CARPHSNQPQHF
cdr3_nt: TGTGCCAGACCTCATAGCAATCAGCCCCAGCATTTT
d_call: .
v_call: TRBV19
j_call: TRBJ1-5
clone_size: once

cdr3_aa: CASSHAEANQPQHF
cdr3_nt: TGTGCCAGCAGCCACGCGGAGGCTAATCAGCCCCAGCATTTT
d_call: .
v_call: TRBV16
j_call: TRBJ1-5
clone_size: .

cdr3_aa: CASSQHQPAGGYTF
cdr3_nt: TGTGCCAGCAGTCAGCATCAGCCCGCGGGAGGCTACACCTTC
d_call: .
v_call: TRBV27
j_call: TRBJ1-2
clone_size: .

cdr3_aa: CAISEPRTDTQYF
cdr3_nt: TGTGCCATCAGTGAGCCGAGAACCGATACGCAGTATTTT
d_call: .
v_call: TRBV10-3
j_call: TRBJ2-3
clone_size: .

cdr3_aa: CASNSGTGGTEAFF
cdr3_nt: TGTGCCAGCAACTCCGGGACAGGGGGCACTGAAGCTTTCTTT
d_call: TRBD1
v_call: TRBV6-5
j_call: TRBJ1-1
clone_size: .

cdr3_aa: CASSLGTEAFF
cdr3_nt: TGTGCCAGCAGCCTGGGCACTGAAGCTTTCTTT
d_call: .
v_call: TRBV5-6
j_call: TRBJ1-1
clone_size: .

cdr3_aa: CASSRGDYEAFF
cdr3_nt: TGTGCCAGTAGTAGGGGGGACTATGAAGCTTTCTTT
d_call: .
v_call: TRBV19
j_call: TRBJ1-1
clone_size: many

cdr3_aa: CASSLGYNTEAFF
cdr3_nt: TGTGCCAGCAGCCTTGGATATAACACTGAAGCTTTCTTT
d_call: .
v_call: TRBV7-6
j_call: TRBJ1-1
clone_size: few

cdr3_aa: CASSPSGNTIYF
cdr3_nt: TGTGCCAGCAGCCCTTCCGGAAACACCATATATTTT
d_call: .
v_call: TRBV28
j_call: TRBJ1-3
clone_size: .

cdr3_aa: CASSFRDSNEKLFF
cdr3_nt: TGTGCCAGCAGCTTCAGGGACAGTAATGAAAAACTGTTTTTT
d_call: TRBD1
v_call: TRBV7-8
j_call: TRBJ1-4
clone_size: .

cdr3_aa: CASSITGETGREKLFF
cdr3_nt: TGCGCCAGCAGCATAACCGGCGAGACAGGACGAGAAAAACTGTTTTTT
d_call: .
v_call: TRBV5-1
j_call: TRBJ1-4
clone_size: .

cdr3_aa: CASSQAGGDSPLHF
cdr3_nt: TGCGCCAGCAGCCAAGCAGGGGGGGATTCACCCCTCCACTTT
d_call: TRBD1
v_call: TRBV4-3
j_call: TRBJ1-6
clone_size: few

cdr3_aa: CASSLAGKAVDEQYF
cdr3_nt: TGTGCCAGCAGTCTGGCCGGTAAAGCTGTGGACGAGCAGTACTTC
d_call: .
v_call: TRBV28
j_call: TRBJ2-7
clone_size: .

cdr3_aa: CAWSVRETQYF
cdr3_nt: TGTGCCTGGAGTGTACGAGAGACCCAGTACTTC
d_call: .
v_call: TRBV30
j_call: TRBJ2-5
clone_size: .

cdr3_aa: CASSYAPSSYEQYF
cdr3_nt: TGTGCCAGCAGTTACGCCCCAAGCTCCTACGAGCAGTACTTC
d_call: .
v_call: TRBV6-5
j_call: TRBJ2-7
clone_size: .

cdr3_aa: CASTSTDTQYF
cdr3_nt: TGTGCCAGCACGTCAACAGATACGCAGTATTTT
d_call: .
v_call: TRBV2
j_call: TRBJ2-3
clone_size: .

cdr3_aa: CASTMDRSSYEQYF
cdr3_nt: TGTGCCAGCACCATGGACAGAAGCTCCTACGAGCAGTACTTC
d_call: .
v_call: TRBV6-6
j_call: TRBJ2-7
clone_size: .

cdr3_aa: CSAEVVMNTEAFF
cdr3_nt: TGCAGCGCTGAGGTGGTTATGAACACTGAAGCTTTCTTT
d_call: .
v_call: TRBV29-1
j_call: TRBJ1-1
clone_size: .

cdr3_aa: CAINTGAGFNYGYTF
cdr3_nt: TGTGCCATCAATACCGGGGCCGGATTTAACTATGGCTACACCTTC
d_call: .
v_call: TRBV10-3
j_call: TRBJ1-2
clone_size: .

cdr3_aa: CASSLTVGGNEQFF
cdr3_nt: TGTGCCAGCAGCTTAACCGTGGGGGGCAATGAGCAGTTCTTC
d_call: .
v_call: TRBV7-6
j_call: TRBJ2-1
clone_size: few

cdr3_aa: CASRAGGSGNTIYF
cdr3_nt: TGTGCCAGCCGAGCAGGGGGCTCTGGAAACACCATATATTTT
d_call: TRBD1
v_call: TRBV6-1
j_call: TRBJ1-3
clone_size: .

cdr3_aa: CASSFRLGAGGTEAFF
cdr3_nt: TGTGCCAGCAGCTTTCGATTAGGGGCAGGGGGCACTGAAGCTTTCTTT
d_call: TRBD1
v_call: TRBV5-8
j_call: TRBJ1-1
clone_size: few

cdr3_aa: CASSLGGTGHEAFF
cdr3_nt: TGTGCCAGCAGCTTGGGAGGGACAGGCCATGAAGCTTTCTTT
d_call: TRBD1
v_call: TRBV5-4
j_call: TRBJ1-1
clone_size: .

cdr3_aa: CAIRTEIEAFF
cdr3_nt: TGTGCCATCAGGACAGAGATTGAAGCTTTCTTT
d_call: .
v_call: TRBV10-3
j_call: TRBJ1-1
clone_size: .

cdr3_aa: CASSLLGARTEAFF
cdr3_nt: TGTGCCAGCAGCTTATTGGGGGCACGGACTGAAGCTTTCTTT
d_call: .
v_call: TRBV7-3
j_call: TRBJ1-1
clone_size: .

cdr3_aa: CSVERQGRAGELFF
cdr3_nt: TGCAGCGTTGAACGGCAGGGGAGGGCCGGGGAGCTGTTTTTT
d_call: .
v_call: TRBV29-1
j_call: TRBJ2-2
clone_size: .

cdr3_aa: CATLTGDGGNEKLFF
cdr3_nt: TGTGCCACTCTAACAGGGGACGGGGGTAATGAAAAACTGTTTTTT
d_call: TRBD1
v_call: TRBV15
j_call: TRBJ1-4
clone_size: .